This T cell receptor (beta chain) was identified during a study of cytomegalovirus exposure and HLA in healthy donors. CDR3 length: 14 amino acids. Germline CDR1 reads LNHDA; CDR2 reads SQIVND (reference sequence). The junction had 3 bases not matched to a gene; V was cut back by 5 bases and J by 2 bases. The PCR ran on 60 Vbeta and 13 Jbeta primers. The method was immunoSEQ multiplex PCR; TCRdb's version includes in-frame clones alone and lacks a portion of them. The repertoire has approximately 190,000 clones, around 86% of them found once; the top ten carry 0.7% to 0.95%. The rearrangement uses TRBV19 and TRBJ2-1; TRBD1 matches at 7 bases. The sample comprised PBMCs. The TCR comes from a woman aged 18-29 years in good health and CMV-seronegative. The CDR3 bases are TGTGCCAGTAGTCCGACAGGGCCCTACAATGAGCAGTTCTTC. This sequence encodes CASSPTGPYNEQFF.